One sample yielded the 25 T cell receptor beta chains listed below, sequenced in a study of blood T cells in healthy people across ages. The authors ran a second PCR of 7 to 11 cycles using a sample-barcoded 5' primer and a J-beta primer mix. TCRdb re-analysed the 5' RACE reads in MiXCR, keeping a single row per CDR3 protein. This sample has around 1,600,000 distinct CDR3 sequences, with under 55% found just once. The sample comprised blood. The receptors shown here come from a young woman in good health.

Written as DNA, the CDR3 is TGTGCCAGCACTAGCGGGATTATCACCGGGGAGCTGTTTTTT. It encodes CASTSGIITGELFF. This rearrangement joins TRBV28 to TRBJ2-2; 9 bases line up with TRBD2. The CDR3 consists of 14 residues. The junction had 4 bases not matched to a gene; V was cut back by 7 bases and J by 4 bases. Germline V gene lookup returns CDR1 MDHEN and CDR2 SYDVKM.

This clonotype turned up a few times. The V call is TRBV6-5, the J call TRBJ2-2, with 8 nucleotides matching TRBD1. CDR3 length: 15 residues. J gave up 3 bases and V 6 bases, and 6 bases lay outside the gene matches. Per germline, CDR1 MNHEY and CDR2 SVGAGI. The CDR3, as DNA: TGTGCCAGCAGCCGAGGACAGGGAGACACCGGGGAGCTGTTTTTT. Translation gives CASSRGQGDTGELFF.

A few counts support this clonotype. The J gene is TRBJ2-4, the V gene TRBV11-2; 8 nucleotides align to TRBD2. The ends lost 1 base at V and 13 bases at J; junction bases unmatched: 12. Germline lookup yields CDR1 SGHAT and CDR2 FQNNGV. This CDR3 has 15 amino acids. As DNA, the CDR3 is TGTGCCAGCAGCTTAGGTCTGCGGGAGGACAATGAGCAGTACTTC. This gives the protein CASSLGLREDNEQYF.

This clonotype has more than one count but fewer than ten. V is TRBV20-1 and J is TRBJ2-7; 13 bases align to TRBD2. Germline V CDR1 and CDR2: DFQATT, SNEGSKA (reference sequence). V dropped 7 bases and J dropped 3; count of bases not matched to a gene: 3. This CDR3 contains 13 residues. The DNA for the CDR3 is TGCAGTGTGTGGACTAGCGGGGGCTACGAGCAGTACTTC. The encoded protein is CSVWTSGGYEQYF.

This clonotype was observed a single time. At one end, the junction sequence differs from germline, possibly due to a read error. This chain links TRBV5-1 with TRBJ2-3, with unresolved D. The CDR3 loop spans 13 amino acids. Germline V gene lookup returns CDR1 SGHRS and CDR2 YFSETQ. The CDR3 bases are TGCGCCAACAGCTTGGACAGCACAGATACGCAGTATTTT. It encodes CANSLDSTDTQYF.

This clonotype was counted between two and nine times. The junction departs from germline at one end; a sequencing error may be responsible. The chain carries TRBV20-1 and TRBJ2-7; possibly TRBD2 for D (5 bases). Germline V gene sequence: CDR1 DFQATT, CDR2 SNEGSKA (reference sequence). The CDR3 has 15 amino acids. In DNA, the CDR3 is TGCAGTGAGCGGAAGGCAACTATGTCTTCCTCCGAGCAGTACTTC. Residues: CSERKATMSSSEQYF.

Regarding this clonotype: Likely a read error: the CDR3 ends without its conserved phenylalanine or tryptophan. V and J are TRBV3-1 and TRBJ1-2; D is ambiguous. Trimming took 1 base from V and 8 from J, leaving 11 bases between them. CDR1 and CDR2 (germline): LGHDT, YNNKEL (reference sequence). The CDR3 is 13 amino acids. CDR3 sequence reads: CASSQGGLGGYTL. The DNA of the CDR3 is TGTGCCAGCAGCCAAGGAGGGCTTGGGGGCTACACCTTA.

This clonotype was observed a single time. The chain couples TRBV6-2 or TRBV6-3 to TRBJ2-7; weak D call: TRBD2 (6 bases). With the DNA end fitting TRBJ2-5 better, the J assignment may be wrong. From germline, CDR1 is MNHEY and CDR2 SVGEGT. CDR3 length equals 15 residues. The DNA for the CDR3 is TGTGCCAGCAGCCGCGGGACCCTAGATAAGGAGACCCAGTACTTC. Residues: CASSRGTLDKETQYF.

This clonotype was detected a few times. The genes are TRBV4-3 and TRBJ1-2; tentative D call: TRBD1 (5 bases). V gave up 0 bases and J gave up 6 bases, with 14 bases separating them. The V gene's germline CDR1 is LGHNA and CDR2 YSLEER. The CDR3 consists of 15 residues. DNA of the CDR3: TGCGCCAGCAGCCAAGATGTACCAGGGCTCGATGGCTACACCTTC. It encodes CASSQDVPGLDGYTF.

Only a few counts were recorded for this clonotype. J is TRBJ1-4 and V is TRBV12-3 or TRBV12-4; maybe TRBD1 (6 bases). V lost 6 bases to trimming and J lost 6 bases, with 14 bases between them. The CDR3 extends over 14 amino acids. CDR3 nucleotides: TGTGCCAGCAGCCCGACAGGCGGGGATGAAAAACTGTTTTTT. Amino acids: CASSPTGGDEKLFF.

The sample holds one count of this clonotype. The chain has TRBV27 and TRBJ1-1, with 7 bases fitting TRBD1. Losses at the gene ends were 6 bases for V and 1 base for J; bases not matched to a gene: 8. The CDR3 consists of 15 residues. Germline V CDR1 and CDR2: MNHEY, SMNVEV (reference sequence). Written as DNA, the CDR3 is TGTGCCAGCAGACCGGGGGACAGAACGAACACTGAAGCTTTCTTT. Translated: CASRPGDRTNTEAFF.

This clonotype was observed a few times. The V call is TRBV7-2, the J call TRBJ2-7; D gene uncertain. The CDR3 has 14 residues. V lost 4 bases and J 2 bases, leaving 12 bases between the germline ends. Germline-derived CDR1 and CDR2 are SGHTA and FQGNSA. Written as DNA, the CDR3 is TGTGCCAGCAGCTCCGGTCGGCAGACCTACGAGCAGTACTTC. It encodes CASSSGRQTYEQYF.

The genes are TRBV18 and TRBJ1-2, with D possibly being TRBD1 (6 bases). This CDR3 has 13 amino acids. V was shortened by 5 bases and J by 4 bases, with 11 bases between the two germline ends. CDR1 is KGHSH and CDR2 is LQKENI in the germline V gene. The CDR3 is CASSSDSGYGYTF. DNA for the CDR3: TGTGCCAGCTCATCGGACAGTGGCTATGGCTACACCTTC.

V usage is TRBV20-1 and J usage is TRBJ1-1; 7 bases are a match to TRBD1. The CDR3 has 13 amino acids. J lost 0 bases, V lost 5 bases, and 3 bases had no gene match. Per germline, CDR1 DFQATT and CDR2 SNEGSKA (reference sequence). CDR3 sequence (DNA): TGCAGTGCTCAGACAGGGATGAACACTGAAGCTTTCTTT. Translating it yields CSAQTGMNTEAFF.

A word on this clonotype: A junction boundary mismatches the germline segment, possibly from a read error. The chain is built from TRBV4-3 and TRBJ2-7; TRBD1 agrees at 7 bases. The CDR3 runs to 15 residues. Germline V gene lookup returns CDR1 LGHNA and CDR2 YSLEER. This CDR3 is CTSSLQQGFGDEQYF. CDR3 DNA: TGCACCAGCAGCCTACAACAGGGGTTTGGGGACGAGCAGTACTTC.

V usage is TRBV20-1 and J usage is TRBJ2-2; D remains unclear. Trimming cost V 0 bases and J 1 base, with 6 bases left between them. Per germline, CDR1 DFQATT and CDR2 SNEGSKA (reference sequence). The CDR3 has 14 amino acids. CDR3 loop: CSARDRRNTGELFF. CDR3 in DNA: TGCAGTGCTAGAGATCGCCGGAACACCGGGGAGCTGTTTTTT.

This clonotype was seen more than once but under ten times. The chain couples TRBV5-1 to TRBJ1-6; 7 bases agree with TRBD1. The V gene's germline CDR1 is SGHRS and CDR2 YFSETQ. The V gene end was trimmed by 0 bases and the J gene end by 6 bases; junction bases not matched to a gene: 9. The CDR3 covers 17 residues. CDR3 DNA: TGCGCCAGCAGCTTGGGCCCCCGGGACAGCTTTAATTCACCCCTCCACTTT. This gives the protein CASSLGPRDSFNSPLHF. Supplemented by reference TRBV5-1 and TRBJ1-6, the full variable domain reads KAGVTQTPRYLIKTRGQQVTLSCSPISGHRSVSWYQQTPGQGLQFLFEYFSETQRNKGNFPGRFSGRQFSNSRSEMNVSTLELGDSALYLCASSLGPRDSFNSPLHFGNGTRLTVT.

J is TRBJ2-3 and V is TRBV7-3; TRBD2 aligns across 9 bases. With 5 bases clipped from V and 0 bases from J, the junction kept 3 bases outside the gene matches. This CDR3 is built from 15 residues. Germline V CDR1 and CDR2: SGHTA, FQGTGA. This CDR3 is CASSTAGGSTDTQYF. The CDR3 bases are TGTGCCAGCAGCACGGCGGGAGGGAGCACAGATACGCAGTATTTT.

The rearrangement links TRBV7-9 to TRBJ2-4; a possible D gene is TRBD1 (5 bases). The better agreement between TRBJ2-7 and the DNA end casts doubt on the J call. Germline CDR1 and CDR2: SEHNR and FQNEAQ (reference sequence). This CDR3 is built from 18 residues. The DNA of the CDR3 is TGTGCCAGCAGCACCTCCGAGACTGGGGCACATTATTGGGACGAGCAGTACTTC. This codes for CASSTSETGAHYWDEQYF.

This chain links TRBV7-9 with TRBJ2-1; TRBD1 might be the D (6 bases). The germline V gene encodes CDR1 SEHNR and CDR2 FQNEAQ (reference sequence). This CDR3 contains 16 residues. Trimming pared 4 bases from V and 8 bases from J, leaving 21 bases between. The DNA for the CDR3 is TGTGCCAGCAGCTCGAACAGGGCTTTTACCTCAGATGAGCAGTTCTTC. Its protein product is CASSSNRAFTSDEQFF.

This clonotype showed up many times. This chain connects TRBV9 to TRBJ2-7; 11 bases map to TRBD1. The CDR3 spans 14 residues. Germline CDR1 reads SGDLS; CDR2 reads YYNGEE. The trim removed 4 bases at V and 3 bases at J, leaving 3 bases unmatched. This CDR3 reads CASSTGTGGYEQYF. The CDR3 DNA reads as TGTGCCAGCAGCACCGGGACAGGGGGCTACGAGCAGTACTTC.

This clonotype was seen repeatedly, ten times or more. V usage is TRBV6-5 and J usage is TRBJ2-7; D might be TRBD2 (6 bases). The ends were cut back, 2 bases at V and 4 bases at J, with 15 bases in the middle. The V gene's germline CDR1 is MNHEY and CDR2 SVGAGI. CDR3 length: 15 residues. The CDR3 DNA reads TGTGCCAGCAGTTACACACCGGGACTGGAGTACGAGCAGTACTTC. Its translation is CASSYTPGLEYEQYF.

This clonotype has a count of ten or more. This chain uses TRBV12-3 or TRBV12-4 with TRBJ2-7; maybe TRBD1 (6 bases). The V end lost 5 bases, the J end lost 1 base, and 12 bases lay between the germline ends. The CDR3 runs to 14 residues. Here the CDR3 reads CASSTGTPSYEQYF. The CDR3 DNA sequence: TGTGCCAGCAGTACCGGGACACCATCCTACGAGCAGTACTTC.

This clonotype came up a few times. This chain's CDR3 is CSAGKDSGEHYEQYF. In DNA form, the CDR3 reads TGCAGTGCTGGGAAGGATAGCGGAGAGCACTACGAGCAGTACTTC. The genes are TRBV20-1 and TRBJ2-7; possible D gene TRBD2, 6 bases. From germline, CDR1 is DFQATT and CDR2 SNEGSKA (reference sequence). Trimming shortened V by 5 bases and J by 3 bases, and 20 bases separated the two germline ends. There are 15 residues in the CDR3.

The chain recombines TRBV20-1 with TRBJ1-4, with unresolved D. This CDR3 spans 15 amino acids. V lost 2 bases to trimming and J lost 0 bases, with 10 bases between them. CDR1 and CDR2 from the germline V gene are DFQATT and SNEGSKA (reference sequence). The CDR3 reads CSARTYPATNEKLFF. The CDR3 DNA is TGCAGTGCTAGAACTTACCCGGCAACTAATGAAAAACTGTTTTTT.